This T cell receptor beta chain derives from a study of CD8 T cells in ankylosing spondylitis. Trimming cost V 3 bases and J 8 bases, with 10 bases left between them. The CDR3 contains 13 residues. TCRdb re-derived calls from the 5' RACE reads in MiXCR, one entry per CDR3 protein. The table has about 250,000 distinct CDR3 sequences, 30% to 35% seen once; the top ten hold 4% to 5%. This clonotype was detected once. The antigen remains undetermined. Study-wide findings and caveats: Significantly higher representation of disease-linked clones was reported for matched ankylosing spondylitis synovial fluid.

The origin of this receptor is a male donor with ankylosing spondylitis or in good health (not recorded which). The chain is built from TRBV12-3 or TRBV12-4 and TRBJ1-4; D is uncertain. Specimen: blood, either unsorted or a sorted T cell fraction (not recorded which). CDR3 DNA: TGTGCCAGCAGTTTGTGGGTGCGGGAAAAACTGTTTTTT. Translation: CASSLWVREKLFF.